This entry lists 31 T cell receptor beta chains sequenced from one sample in a study of PD-1 blockade in classical Hodgkin lymphoma. This table comes from immunoSEQ multiplex PCR, and its TCRdb copy is limited to in-frame clones, with some not included. This repertoire shows fewer than 100,000 clones, 89% found once; its top ten account for approximately 22%. Every patient was affected by relapse after autologous stem cell transplantation, while exposure to brentuximab vedotin was not uniform. The material was peripheral blood mononuclear cells (PBMCs), obtained at baseline. All receptors come from a human donor with classical Hodgkin lymphoma.

J is TRBJ2-1 and V is TRBV10-2, with D hard to call. V dropped 10 bases and J dropped 7 bases, with 14 bases sitting between them. The CDR3 sequence is 12 residues long. CDR1 is WSHSY, CDR2 SAAADI, per germline. The CDR3: CATSDPANEQFF. In DNA form, the CDR3 reads TGCGCCACCTCAGACCCAGCGAATGAGCAGTTCTTC.

CDR3 amino acids: CASSQGYTEAFF. CDR3 DNA sequence: TGTGCCAGCAGCCAAGGATACACTGAAGCTTTCTTT. The chain has TRBV11-3 and TRBJ1-1; unclear D gene. The CDR3 contains 12 residues. The V gene's germline CDR1 is SGHNT and CDR2 YENEEA. Deletions cut 5 bases from V and 3 bases from J, with 7 bases between.

The gene calls are TRBV4-1 and TRBJ1-4; 7 bases fit TRBD1. Trimming removed 0 bases from V and 2 bases from J; junction bases left unmatched: 9. The germline V gene encodes CDR1 MGHRA and CDR2 YSYEKL. CDR3 length equals 18 residues. This chain's CDR3 is CASSQEAGGRVTNEKLFF. DNA for the CDR3: TGCGCCAGCAGCCAAGAGGCAGGGGGTAGAGTGACTAATGAAAAACTGTTTTTT.

This clone was recorded once. V usage is TRBV18 and J usage is TRBJ2-5; 12 bases match TRBD2. With 1 base clipped from V and 6 bases from J, the junction kept 12 bases outside the gene matches. Germline loops: CDR1 KGHSH, CDR2 LQKENI. The CDR3 spans 18 residues. The CDR3 is CASSPLPLAGGTAKTQYF. The CDR3 DNA is TGTGCCAGCTCACCACTCCCACTAGCGGGAGGCACCGCAAAGACCCAGTACTTC.

J is TRBJ2-5 and V is TRBV21-1; no check of the table's D call, TRBD2, against the DNA was made. TRBV21-1 constitutes a pseudogene. This CDR3 contains 19 residues. Here the CDR3 DNA reads TGTGCCAGCAGCACTCCAAGAACCCTACTAGCGGGAGGATCAGAGACCCAGTACTTC. Residues: CASSTPRTLLAGGSETQYF.

The V gene is TRBV6-5, the J gene TRBJ2-3, with a weak D call TRBD2 (5 bases). Deletions cut 2 bases from V and 5 bases from J, with 11 bases between. This CDR3 has 14 amino acids. Germline V lookup: CDR1 MNHEY, CDR2 SVGAGI. The CDR3 region is CASSYAEAIDTQYF. The CDR3 nucleotides are TGTGCCAGCAGTTACGCGGAGGCGATAGATACGCAGTATTTT.

The chain uses TRBV25-1 and TRBJ1-1; D is unresolved. The germline V gene has CDR1 MGHDK and CDR2 SYGVNS. The CDR3 extends over 14 amino acids. Between the trimmed V and J ends, which lost 3 bases and 8 bases, there was a span of 16 bases. CDR3 in DNA: TGTGCCAGCAGTGAGGAGAGACTGGTGGGCGAAGCTTTCTTT. Translation gives CASSEERLVGEAFF.

The rearrangement uses TRBV6-1 and TRBJ1-2; D is perhaps TRBD1 (6 bases). The length of the CDR3 is 14 residues. Trimming pared 2 bases from V and 5 bases from J, leaving 12 bases between. From germline, CDR1 is MNHNS and CDR2 SASEGT. CDR3 region: CASSERGGSYGYTF. The CDR3 DNA is TGTGCCAGCAGTGAAAGGGGGGGCAGTTATGGCTACACCTTC.

The gene calls are TRBV11-2 and TRBJ1-1; no reliable D call. The CDR3 length is 13 residues. V was cut by 5 bases and J by 0 bases, with 7 bases left in between. The germline V gene has CDR1 SGHAT and CDR2 FQNNGV. For the CDR3, the DNA is TGTGCCAGCAGCCCCAGCGTGAACACTGAAGCTTTCTTT. Translation: CASSPSVNTEAFF.

The gene calls are TRBV6-1 and TRBJ2-7; D is perhaps TRBD1 or TRBD2 (6 bases each). The germline CDR1 and CDR2 sequences are MNHNS and SASEGT. The CDR3 covers 16 residues. Trimming cost V 0 bases and J 1 base, with 13 bases left between them. The CDR3 coding sequence is TGTGCCAGCAGTGAAGCCGGGGGCGCGGGATCCTACGAGCAGTACTTC. This sequence encodes CASSEAGGAGSYEQYF.

This chain links TRBV7-2 with TRBJ2-5; no clear D gene. Trimming pared 5 bases from V and 2 bases from J, leaving 3 bases between. The CDR3 has 11 amino acids. Germline V CDR1 and CDR2: SGHTA, FQGNSA. DNA of the CDR3: TGTGCCAGCAGCCCGCAAGAGACCCAGTACTTC. Its protein is CASSPQETQYF.

V usage is TRBV4-2 and J usage is TRBJ2-7, with D possibly TRBD1 on 5 matching bases. Germline values: CDR1 LGHNA, CDR2 YNFKEQ. CDR3 length equals 18 residues. Trimming took off 0 bases at V and 8 bases at J, with 26 bases between the two ends. The CDR3 here is CASSQDGFLVTAASKQYF. CDR3 nucleotides: TGTGCCAGCAGCCAAGATGGTTTTCTGGTGACAGCAGCAAGCAAGCAGTACTTC.

V usage is TRBV30 and J usage is TRBJ2-7; 12 bases match TRBD2. Germline V gene sequence: CDR1 GTSNPN, CDR2 SVGIG (reference sequence). The CDR3 loop spans 16 amino acids. J lost 7 bases, V lost 4 bases, and 14 bases had no gene match. CDR3 nucleotides: TGTGCCTGGACTCTAGGTCTAGCGGGAGGGATGAAAGAGCAGTACTTC. Its translation: CAWTLGLAGGMKEQYF.

The chain couples TRBV10-2 to TRBJ1-4; D not certain. The length of the CDR3 is 17 residues. The V gene lost 10 bases and the J gene lost 7 bases, with 28 bases spanning the gap. The germline CDR1 and CDR2 sequences are WSHSY and SAAADI. In DNA, the CDR3 is TGCGCCACCATGCCCGGGTCCTACGGAGGACGGCGTGAAAAACTGTTTTTT. This gives the protein CATMPGSYGGRREKLFF.

The chain is built from TRBV28 and TRBJ1-1; TRBD1 matches at 7 bases. This CDR3 is built from 15 residues. Germline assignment: CDR1 MDHEN and CDR2 SYDVKM. With V trimmed by 2 bases and J by 6 bases, 9 bases remained unmatched. Written as DNA, the CDR3 is TGTGCCAGCAGTTTAGAGTGGGCAGGGGGGTCTGAAGCTTTCTTT. Encoded protein: CASSLEWAGGSEAFF.

V is TRBV5-6 and J is TRBJ1-2; 8 nucleotides align to TRBD1. Per the germline V gene, CDR1 is SGHDT and CDR2 is YYEEEE. CDR3 length: 14 residues. The junction had 5 bases not matched to a gene; V was cut back by 0 bases and J by 7 bases. CDR3 sequence: CASSLDRGVGGYTF. CDR3 DNA: TGTGCCAGCAGCTTGGACAGGGGGGTAGGTGGCTACACCTTC.

This clone was picked up one time. V usage is TRBV28 and J usage is TRBJ2-1, with TRBD1 matching over 8 bases. This CDR3 comprises 17 residues. The V and J ends lost 2 bases and 0 bases, in that order; junction bases with no gene match: 6. The germline V gene encodes CDR1 MDHEN and CDR2 SYDVKM. The CDR3 DNA reads as TGTGCCAGCAGTTTAACCCCAGGGGGCCTCTCCTACAATGAGCAGTTCTTC. Translated, it gives CASSLTPGGLSYNEQFF. The variable domain in full, with the rest retrieved from reference TRBV28 and TRBJ2-1, is DVKVTQSSRYLVKRTGEKVFLECVQDMDHENMFWYRQDPGLGLRLIYFSYDVKMKEKGDIPEGYSVSREKKERFSLILESASTNQTSMYLCASSLTPGGLSYNEQFFGPGTRLTVL.

This clone appeared a single time. V and J are TRBV5-8 and TRBJ1-5; TRBD1 aligns across 11 bases. This CDR3 has 18 residues. V lost 4 bases and J lost 0; bases outside the gene matches: 9. Germline V gene lookup returns CDR1 SGHTS and CDR2 YDEGEE. The CDR3 region is CASSIWTGGSYSNQPQHF. In DNA form, the CDR3 reads TGTGCCAGCAGCATATGGACAGGGGGCTCTTATAGCAATCAGCCCCAGCATTTT.

The chain has TRBV27 and TRBJ2-1; 10 nucleotides agree with TRBD2. The CDR3 is 17 amino acids. Trimming took 6 bases from V and 4 from J; bases not matched to a gene: 12. Germline loops: CDR1 MNHEY, CDR2 SMNVEV (reference sequence). CDR3 protein: CASRKFGLADIYNEQFF. DNA for the CDR3: TGTGCCAGCAGAAAATTTGGACTAGCGGACATATACAATGAGCAGTTCTTC.

For the CDR3, the DNA is TGTGCCAGTAGCCTCACAGGGTATAGCGGGGAGCTGTTTTTT. Its protein product is CASSLTGYSGELFF. This chain uses TRBV19 with TRBJ2-2, with D perhaps matching TRBD1 (6 bases). The V end was cut by 6 bases, the J end by 7 bases, with 15 bases between. The CDR3 sequence is 14 residues long. Germline V lookup: CDR1 LNHDA, CDR2 SQIVND (reference sequence).

J is TRBJ2-1 and V is TRBV11-2; D is possibly TRBD2 (6 bases). Germline CDR1 SGHAT, CDR2 FQNNGV. CDR3 length equals 18 residues. V lost 1 base to trimming and J lost 5 bases, with 21 bases between them. The CDR3 reads CASSLVASAKGPHNEQFF. CDR3 DNA sequence: TGTGCCAGCAGCTTAGTGGCTAGCGCGAAAGGCCCCCACAATGAGCAGTTCTTC.

The rearrangement uses TRBV5-4 and TRBJ2-7, with D possibly matching TRBD1 (5 bases). Trimming stripped 4 bases from V and 2 bases from J, with 10 bases between. CDR3 length: 13 amino acids. The germline V gene encodes CDR1 SGHNT and CDR2 YYREEE (reference sequence). CDR3 in DNA: TGTGCCAGCAGCGTGGACACCGCCTACGAGCAGTACTTC. It specifies CASSVDTAYEQYF.

A single count supports this clone. The CDR3: CATSRRAGEASGMGLFTDTQYF. The CDR3 DNA follows: TGTGCCACCAGCAGAAGGGCCGGGGAGGCTAGCGGGATGGGTCTATTCACAGATACGCAGTATTTT. V usage is TRBV15 and J usage is TRBJ2-3, with 9 positions matching TRBD2. The CDR3 totals 22 residues. V shed 2 bases and J 2 bases; nucleotides not matched to a gene: 23. From germline, CDR1 is LNHNV and CDR2 YYDKDF (reference sequence).

This chain links TRBV30 with TRBJ2-7; TRBD1 matches 9 bases. CDR1 GTSNPN and CDR2 SVGIG come from the germline V gene (reference sequence). The ends lost 3 bases at V and 0 bases at J; junction bases unmatched: 3. This CDR3 is 14 amino acids long. The CDR3 reads CAWRSGQGSYEQYF. CDR3 nucleotide sequence: TGTGCCTGGAGGTCGGGACAGGGCTCCTACGAGCAGTACTTC. Complete variable domain (other parts from reference TRBV30 and TRBJ2-7): SQTIHQWPATLVQPVGSPLSLECTVEGTSNPNLYWYRQAAGRGLQLLFYSVGIGQISSEVPQNLSASRPQDRQFILSSKKLLLSDSGFYLCAWRSGQGSYEQYFGPGTRLTVT.

The rearrangement joins TRBV18 to TRBJ2-7; tentatively, D is TRBD2 (5 bases). Trimming took 2 bases from V and 5 from J, leaving 10 bases between them. In germline, CDR1 is KGHSH, CDR2 LQKENI. CDR3 size: 13 residues. The CDR3 DNA reads TGTGCCAGCTCACCATCCGGGGTACACGAGCAGTACTTC. Translated: CASSPSGVHEQYF.

This rearrangement joins TRBV30 to TRBJ2-7, with 9 bases aligning to TRBD1. V lost 2 bases to trimming and J lost 4 bases; unmatched junction nucleotides: 3. CDR3 length: 13 amino acids. Germline V lookup: CDR1 GTSNPN, CDR2 SVGIG (reference sequence). CDR3 sequence reads: CAWSRGQGYEQYF. The CDR3 bases are TGTGCCTGGAGTCGAGGACAGGGGTACGAGCAGTACTTC.

The V gene is TRBV29-1, the J gene TRBJ2-2, with 13 nucleotides matching TRBD2. The CDR3 loop spans 14 amino acids. Trimming took 7 bases from V and 6 from J; bases not matched to a gene: 5. CDR1 SQVTM and CDR2 ANQGSEA come from the germline V gene. CDR3 nucleotide sequence: TGCAGCGGGGCGGGACTAGCGGGATCCGGGGAGCTGTTTTTT. Amino acids: CSGAGLAGSGELFF.

The count of this clone is one. The rearrangement uses TRBV14 and TRBJ2-1; the match to TRBD2 covers 10 bases. The CDR3 is 19 amino acids. Germline CDR1 reads SGHDN; CDR2 reads FVKESK. J was trimmed by 4 bases and V by 0 bases; bases with no gene match: 12. CDR3 residues: CASSQDRAPLAGEYNEQFF. Written as DNA, the CDR3 is TGTGCCAGCAGCCAAGATCGCGCGCCCCTAGCGGGGGAATACAATGAGCAGTTCTTC.

This chain connects TRBV14 to TRBJ1-1; tentative D call: TRBD1 (5 bases). Germline CDR1 is SGHDN and CDR2 is FVKESK. Trimming took 4 bases from V and 1 from J, leaving 22 bases between them. The CDR3 has 18 residues. CDR3 in amino acids: CASSLDPGHRGGNTEAFF. Here the CDR3 DNA reads TGTGCCAGCAGCCTAGACCCTGGACACCGGGGAGGGAACACTGAAGCTTTCTTT.

The chain couples TRBV10-1 to TRBJ2-7; the match to TRBD1 covers 9 bases. CDR1 and CDR2 from the germline V gene are WNHNN and SYGVQD (reference sequence). The CDR3 consists of 17 residues. V gave up 8 bases and J gave up 0 bases; unmatched junction bases: 14. CDR3 DNA sequence: TGCGCCAGCCGACTAGACAGGGGGATCCCCCTCTCCTACGAGCAGTACTTC. It is translated as CASRLDRGIPLSYEQYF.

The chain links TRBV6-6 to TRBJ2-7; 10 bases fit TRBD1. The CDR3 is made up of 15 amino acids. Trimming removed 5 bases from V and 1 base from J; junction bases left unmatched: 5. Germline CDR1 reads MNHNY; CDR2 reads SVGAGI (reference sequence). The DNA of the CDR3 is TGTGCCAGCAGTGACCGGGACAGGGGTTCCTACGAGCAGTACTTC. The encoded protein is CASSDRDRGSYEQYF.